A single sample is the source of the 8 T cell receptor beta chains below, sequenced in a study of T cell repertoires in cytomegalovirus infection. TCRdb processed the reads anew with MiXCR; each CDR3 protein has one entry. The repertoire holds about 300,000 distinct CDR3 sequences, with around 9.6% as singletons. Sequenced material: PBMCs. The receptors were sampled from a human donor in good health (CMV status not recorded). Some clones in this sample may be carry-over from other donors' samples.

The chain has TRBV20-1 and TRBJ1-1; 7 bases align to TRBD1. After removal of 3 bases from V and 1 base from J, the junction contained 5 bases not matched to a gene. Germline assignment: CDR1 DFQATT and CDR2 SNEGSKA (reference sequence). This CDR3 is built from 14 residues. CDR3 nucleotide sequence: TGCAGTGCTAGGGGGAACAGGGGGAACACTGAAGCTTTCTTT. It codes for CSARGNRGNTEAFF.

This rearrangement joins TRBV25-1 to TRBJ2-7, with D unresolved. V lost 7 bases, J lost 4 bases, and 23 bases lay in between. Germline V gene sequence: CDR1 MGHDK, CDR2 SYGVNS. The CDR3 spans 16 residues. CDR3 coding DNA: TGTGCCAGCACCCCCGGTGGGCAGCCTGGGATATACGAGCAGTACTTC. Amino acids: CASTPGGQPGIYEQYF.

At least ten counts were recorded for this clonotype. In nucleotides, the CDR3 is TGTGCCAGCAGCCAAGACTCGAGAGGTGAAAAACTGTTTTTT. It yields the protein CASSQDSRGEKLFF. The gene calls are TRBV14 and TRBJ1-4; D gene ambiguous. CDR3 length equals 14 residues. V was trimmed by 0 bases and J by 7 bases, leaving 9 bases between them. The V gene's germline CDR1 is SGHDN and CDR2 FVKESK.

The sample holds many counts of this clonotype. In DNA form, the CDR3 reads TGTGCCAGCAGTGCGAGCAGGGTTAGAAATGAGCAGTTCTTC. Protein: CASSASRVRNEQFF. The chain links TRBV2 to TRBJ2-1, with D tentatively TRBD1 (5 bases). This CDR3 region has 14 residues. Trimming took off 4 bases at V and 7 bases at J, with 14 bases between the two ends. The germline V gene encodes CDR1 SNHLY and CDR2 FYNNEI.

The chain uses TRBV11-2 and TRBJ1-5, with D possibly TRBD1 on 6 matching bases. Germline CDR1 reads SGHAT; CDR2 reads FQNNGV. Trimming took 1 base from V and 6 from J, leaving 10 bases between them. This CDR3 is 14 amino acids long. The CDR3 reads CASSLGTGTQPQHF. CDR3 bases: TGTGCCAGCAGCTTAGGAACAGGGACTCAGCCCCAGCATTTT.

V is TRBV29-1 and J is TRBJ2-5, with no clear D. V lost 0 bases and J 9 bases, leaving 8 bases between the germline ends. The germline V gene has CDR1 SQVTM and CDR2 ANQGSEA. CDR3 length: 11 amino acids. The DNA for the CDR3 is TGCAGCGTTGAAGATGCTAGGGCCCAGTACTTC. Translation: CSVEDARAQYF. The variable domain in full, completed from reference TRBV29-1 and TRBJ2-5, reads SAVISQKPSRDICQRGTSLTIQCQVDSQVTMMFWYRQQPGQSLTLIATANQGSEATYESGFVIDKFPISRPNLTFSTLTVSNMSPEDSSIYLCSVEDARAQYFGPGTRLLVL.

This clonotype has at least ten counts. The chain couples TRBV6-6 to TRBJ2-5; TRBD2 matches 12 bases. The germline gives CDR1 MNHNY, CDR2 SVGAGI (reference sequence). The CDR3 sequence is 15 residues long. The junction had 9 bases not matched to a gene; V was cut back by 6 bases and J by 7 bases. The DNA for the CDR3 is TGTGCCAGCAGAGGACTAGCGGGGCCCTTTGGGACCCAGTACTTC. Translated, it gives CASRGLAGPFGTQYF.

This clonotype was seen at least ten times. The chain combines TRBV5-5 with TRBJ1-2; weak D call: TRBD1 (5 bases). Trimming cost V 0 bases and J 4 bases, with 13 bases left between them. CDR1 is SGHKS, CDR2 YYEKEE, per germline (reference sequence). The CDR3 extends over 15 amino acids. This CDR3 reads CASSLEVDRGYGYTF. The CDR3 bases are TGTGCCAGCAGCTTGGAGGTTGACAGAGGCTATGGCTACACCTTC. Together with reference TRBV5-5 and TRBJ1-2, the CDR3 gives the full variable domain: DAGVTQSPTHLIKTRGQQVTLRCSPISGHKSVSWYQQVLGQGPQFIFQYYEKEERGRGNFPDRFSARQFPNYSSELNVNALLLGDSALYLCASSLEVDRGYGYTFGSGTRLTVV.